Described below is a single TCR beta chain sequence and its context. Its antigen is still unknown. V was shortened by 0 bases and J by 4 bases, with 24 bases between the two germline ends. The CDR3 has 19 amino acids. The germline V gene has CDR1 KGHSH and CDR2 LQKENI. 13 Jbeta primers and 60 Vbeta primers were used for the PCR. Sequenced by immunoSEQ multiplex PCR; TCRdb stores in-frame clones only, minus some. This table has roughly 180,000 clones, approximately 84% appearing once. This entry belongs to a study of cytomegalovirus exposure and HLA in healthy donors. Study-level results: Being productive about 87% or about 30% of the time was typical of most TCR beta V segments in an earlier analysis.

The chain has TRBV18 and TRBJ1-2; tentative D call: TRBD1 (5 bases). This clonotype was sampled from a boy aged 10-17 years in good health and CMV-seronegative. What was sequenced was PBMCs. The CDR3 bases are TGTGCCAGCTCACCACCGCAAGGGGCCTCATATGGACCTGGCTATGGCTACACCTTC. Amino acid sequence: CASSPPQGASYGPGYGYTF.